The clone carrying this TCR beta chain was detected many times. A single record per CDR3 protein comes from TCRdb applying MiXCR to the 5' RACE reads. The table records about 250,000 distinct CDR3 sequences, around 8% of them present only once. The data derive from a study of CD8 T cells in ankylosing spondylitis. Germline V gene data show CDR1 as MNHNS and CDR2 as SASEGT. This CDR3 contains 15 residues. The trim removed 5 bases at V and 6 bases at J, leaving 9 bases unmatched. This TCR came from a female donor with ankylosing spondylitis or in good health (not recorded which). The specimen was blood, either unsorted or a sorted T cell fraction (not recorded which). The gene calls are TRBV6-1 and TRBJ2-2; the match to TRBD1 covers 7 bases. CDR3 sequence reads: CASSREGAYAGELFF. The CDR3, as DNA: TGTGCCAGCAGTCGAGAGGGGGCGTACGCCGGGGAGCTGTTTTTT.